This T cell receptor (beta chain) was observed in a study of graft-versus-host responses after intestinal transplantation. Findings and caveats of the study: Researchers found peak circulating GvH clone levels linked to early post-transplant HvG declines.

Using immunoSEQ multiplex PCR, the repertoire was profiled, and TCRdb retains in-frame clones only, with some absent. The sample includes fewer than 130,000 clones, roughly 95% of them seen just once. Germline V gives CDR1 MNHEY, CDR2 SMNVEV (reference sequence). V gave up 5 bases and J gave up 0 bases, with 7 bases separating them. The CDR3 length is 13 residues. In the case of this clone: Antigen unknown.

The TCR sequence derives from a human donor who received an intestinal transplant. The rearrangement joins TRBV27 to TRBJ2-5, with D uncertain. The source was unstimulated CD8+ T cells sorted from spleen or lymph node cells, collected before intestinal transplant. The CDR3 sequence: CASSPLYQETQYF. The CDR3 nucleotides are TGTGCCAGCAGTCCATTGTACCAAGAGACCCAGTACTTC.